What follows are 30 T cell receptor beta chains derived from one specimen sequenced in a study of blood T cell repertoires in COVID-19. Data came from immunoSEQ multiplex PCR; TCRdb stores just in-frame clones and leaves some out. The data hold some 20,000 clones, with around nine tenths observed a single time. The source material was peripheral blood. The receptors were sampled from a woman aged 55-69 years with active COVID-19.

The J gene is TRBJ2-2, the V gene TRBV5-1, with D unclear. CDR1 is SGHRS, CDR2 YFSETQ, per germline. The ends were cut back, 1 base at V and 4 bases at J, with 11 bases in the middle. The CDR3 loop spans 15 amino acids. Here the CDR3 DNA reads TGCGCCAGCAGCTTGTTCGCGGTCGGCACCGGGGAGCTGTTTTTT. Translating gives CASSLFAVGTGELFF.

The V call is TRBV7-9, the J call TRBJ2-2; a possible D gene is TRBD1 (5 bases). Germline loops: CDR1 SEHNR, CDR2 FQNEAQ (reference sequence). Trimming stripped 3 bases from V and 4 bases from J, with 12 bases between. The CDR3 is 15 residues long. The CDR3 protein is CASSFSETATGELFF. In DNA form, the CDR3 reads TGTGCCAGCAGCTTTTCCGAGACAGCCACCGGGGAGCTGTTTTTT.

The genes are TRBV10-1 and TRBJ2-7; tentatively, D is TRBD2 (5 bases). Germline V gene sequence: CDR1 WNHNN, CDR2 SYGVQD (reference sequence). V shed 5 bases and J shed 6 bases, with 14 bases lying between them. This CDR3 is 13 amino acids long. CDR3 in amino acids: CASSRRGRGEQYF. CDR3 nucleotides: TGCGCCAGCAGTAGACGGGGTCGGGGCGAGCAGTACTTC.

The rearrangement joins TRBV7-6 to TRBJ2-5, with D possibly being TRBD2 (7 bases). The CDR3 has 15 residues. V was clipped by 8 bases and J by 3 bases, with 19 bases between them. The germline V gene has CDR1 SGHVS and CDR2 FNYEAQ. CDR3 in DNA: TGTGCCAGCGGGACTGCGGGGGCGACGGAAGAGACCCAGTACTTC. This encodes CASGTAGATEETQYF.

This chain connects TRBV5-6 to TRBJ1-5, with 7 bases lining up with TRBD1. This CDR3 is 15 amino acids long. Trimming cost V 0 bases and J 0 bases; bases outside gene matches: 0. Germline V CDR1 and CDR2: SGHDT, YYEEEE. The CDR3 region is CASSLAGGSNQPQHF. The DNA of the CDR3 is TGTGCCAGCAGCTTGGCAGGGGGTAGCAATCAGCCCCAGCATTTT.

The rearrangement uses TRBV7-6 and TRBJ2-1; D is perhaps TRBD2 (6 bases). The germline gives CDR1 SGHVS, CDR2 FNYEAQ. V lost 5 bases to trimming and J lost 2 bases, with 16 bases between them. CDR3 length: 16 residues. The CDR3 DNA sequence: TGTGCCAGCAGCAGAATGGGACTGACGCCCTACAATGAGCAGTTCTTC. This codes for CASSRMGLTPYNEQFF. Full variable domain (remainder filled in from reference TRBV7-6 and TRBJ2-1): GAGVSQSPRYKVTKRGQDVALRCDPISGHVSLYWYRQALGQGPEFLTYFNYEAQQDKSGLPNDRFSAERPEGSISTLTIQRTEQRDSAMYRCASSRMGLTPYNEQFFGPGTRLTVL.

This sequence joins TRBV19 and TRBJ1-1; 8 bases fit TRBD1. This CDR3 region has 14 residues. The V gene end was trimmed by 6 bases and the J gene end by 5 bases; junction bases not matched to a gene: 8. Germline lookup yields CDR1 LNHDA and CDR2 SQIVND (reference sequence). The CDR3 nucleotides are TGTGCCAGTAGAAACAGGGGGGGATGGACTGAAGCTTTCTTT. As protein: CASRNRGGWTEAFF.

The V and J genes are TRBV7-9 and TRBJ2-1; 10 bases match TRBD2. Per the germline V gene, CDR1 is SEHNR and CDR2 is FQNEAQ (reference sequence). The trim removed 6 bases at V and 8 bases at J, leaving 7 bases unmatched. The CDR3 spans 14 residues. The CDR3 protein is CASRLAGPGDEQFF. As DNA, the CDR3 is TGTGCCAGCAGACTAGCGGGACCGGGGGATGAGCAGTTCTTC.

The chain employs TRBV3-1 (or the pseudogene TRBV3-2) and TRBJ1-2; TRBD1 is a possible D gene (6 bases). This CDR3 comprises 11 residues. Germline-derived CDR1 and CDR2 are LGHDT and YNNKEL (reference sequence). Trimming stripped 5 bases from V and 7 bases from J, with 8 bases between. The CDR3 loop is CASSSRGGYTF. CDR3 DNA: TGTGCCAGCAGCTCCAGGGGTGGCTACACCTTC.

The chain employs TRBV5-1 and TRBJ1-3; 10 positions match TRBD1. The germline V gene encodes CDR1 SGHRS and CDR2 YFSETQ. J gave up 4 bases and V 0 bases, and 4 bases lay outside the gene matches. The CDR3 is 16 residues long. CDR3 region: CASSLVGQGYGNTIYF. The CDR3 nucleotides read TGCGCCAGCAGCTTGGTGGGACAGGGGTACGGAAACACCATATATTTT. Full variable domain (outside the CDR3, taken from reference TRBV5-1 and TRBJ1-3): KAGVTQTPRYLIKTRGQQVTLSCSPISGHRSVSWYQQTPGQGLQFLFEYFSETQRNKGNFPGRFSGRQFSNSRSEMNVSTLELGDSALYLCASSLVGQGYGNTIYFGEGSWLTVV.

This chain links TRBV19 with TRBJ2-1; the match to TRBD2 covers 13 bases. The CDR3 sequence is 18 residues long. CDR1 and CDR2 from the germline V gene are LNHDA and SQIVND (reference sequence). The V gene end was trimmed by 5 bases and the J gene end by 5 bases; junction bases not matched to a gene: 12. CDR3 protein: CASSPSTSGGLKNNEQFF. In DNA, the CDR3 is TGTGCCAGTAGTCCTTCGACTAGCGGGGGGTTAAAGAACAATGAGCAGTTCTTC. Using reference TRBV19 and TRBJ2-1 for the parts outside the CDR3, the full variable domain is DGGITQSPKYLFRKEGQNVTLSCEQNLNHDAMYWYRQDPGQGLRLIYYSQIVNDFQKGDIAEGYSVSREKKESFPLTVTSAQKNPTAFYLCASSPSTSGGLKNNEQFFGPGTRLTVL.

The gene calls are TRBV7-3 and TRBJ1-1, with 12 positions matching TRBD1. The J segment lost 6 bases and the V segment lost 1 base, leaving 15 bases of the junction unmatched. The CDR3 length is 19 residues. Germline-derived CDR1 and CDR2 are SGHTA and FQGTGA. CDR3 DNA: TGTGCCAGCAGCTTAATGGGTCCGGGACAGGGGGCGGTGGGCTCTGAAGCTTTCTTT. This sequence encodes CASSLMGPGQGAVGSEAFF. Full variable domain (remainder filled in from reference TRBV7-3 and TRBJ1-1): GAGVSQTPSNKVTEKGKYVELRCDPISGHTALYWYRQSLGQGPEFLIYFQGTGAADDSGLPNDRFFAVRPEGSVSTLKIQRTERGDSAVYLCASSLMGPGQGAVGSEAFFGQGTRLTVV.

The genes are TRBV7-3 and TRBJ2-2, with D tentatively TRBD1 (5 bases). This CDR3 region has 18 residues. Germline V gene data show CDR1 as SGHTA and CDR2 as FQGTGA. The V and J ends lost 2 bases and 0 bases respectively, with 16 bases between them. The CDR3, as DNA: TGTGCCAGCAGCTTATACGGTTTGGCAGGGTCGAACACCGGGGAGCTGTTTTTT. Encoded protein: CASSLYGLAGSNTGELFF.

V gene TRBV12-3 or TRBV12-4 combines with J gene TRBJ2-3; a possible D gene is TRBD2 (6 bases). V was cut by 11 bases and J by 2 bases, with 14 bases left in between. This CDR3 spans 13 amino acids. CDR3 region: CAGMEGNTDTQYF. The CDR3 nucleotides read TGTGCCGGGATGGAGGGGAACACAGATACGCAGTATTTT.

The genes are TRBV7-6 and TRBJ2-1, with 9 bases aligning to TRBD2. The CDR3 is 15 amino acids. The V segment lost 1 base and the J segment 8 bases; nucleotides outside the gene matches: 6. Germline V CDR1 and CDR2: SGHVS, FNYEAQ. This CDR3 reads CASSLVGAGGYEQFF. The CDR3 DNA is TGTGCCAGCAGCTTAGTAGGAGCGGGGGGCTATGAGCAGTTCTTC.

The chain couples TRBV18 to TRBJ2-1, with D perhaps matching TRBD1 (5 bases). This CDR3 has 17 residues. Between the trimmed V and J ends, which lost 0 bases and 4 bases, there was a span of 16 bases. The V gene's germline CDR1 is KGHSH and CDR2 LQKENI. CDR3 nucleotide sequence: TGTGCCAGCTCACCACCGTCCGCCAGGGCTTTGTACAATGAGCAGTTCTTC. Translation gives CASSPPSARALYNEQFF.

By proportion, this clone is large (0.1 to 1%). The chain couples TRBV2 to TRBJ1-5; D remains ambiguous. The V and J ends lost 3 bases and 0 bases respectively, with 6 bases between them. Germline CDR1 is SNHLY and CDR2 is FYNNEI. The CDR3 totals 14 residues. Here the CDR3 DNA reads TGTGCCAGCAGTGACAGTTATAGCAATCAGCCCCAGCATTTT. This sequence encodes CASSDSYSNQPQHF.

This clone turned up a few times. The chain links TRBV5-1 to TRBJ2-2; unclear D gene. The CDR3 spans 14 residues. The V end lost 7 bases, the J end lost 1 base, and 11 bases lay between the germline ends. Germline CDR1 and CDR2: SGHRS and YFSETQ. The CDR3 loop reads CASERTLNTGELFF. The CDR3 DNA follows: TGCGCCAGCGAGAGAACTTTGAACACCGGGGAGCTGTTTTTT.

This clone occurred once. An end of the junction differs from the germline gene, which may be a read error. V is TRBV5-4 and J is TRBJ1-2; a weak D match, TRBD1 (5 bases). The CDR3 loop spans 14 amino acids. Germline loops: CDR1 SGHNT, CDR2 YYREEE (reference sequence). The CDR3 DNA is TGTGCCAGCAGTTTGGGACGGGGGAAATATGGCTACACCTTC. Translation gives CASSLGRGKYGYTF.

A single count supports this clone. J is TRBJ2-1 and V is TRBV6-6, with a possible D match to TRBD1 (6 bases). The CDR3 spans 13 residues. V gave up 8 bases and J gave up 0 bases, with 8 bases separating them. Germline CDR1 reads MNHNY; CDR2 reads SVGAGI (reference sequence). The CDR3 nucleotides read TGTGCCAGCGGACAGAGCTCCTACAATGAGCAGTTCTTC. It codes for CASGQSSYNEQFF.

CDR3 coding DNA: TGCAGTGCTAGTCTCCGGGGAGGAGGGGAGCAGTACTTC. Protein: CSASLRGGGEQYF. The J gene is TRBJ2-7, the V gene TRBV20-1, with D perhaps matching TRBD2 (6 bases). The V end lost 3 bases, the J end lost 7 bases, and 16 bases lay between the germline ends. Looked up from germline, CDR1 is DFQATT and CDR2 is SNEGSKA (reference sequence). This CDR3 comprises 13 residues.

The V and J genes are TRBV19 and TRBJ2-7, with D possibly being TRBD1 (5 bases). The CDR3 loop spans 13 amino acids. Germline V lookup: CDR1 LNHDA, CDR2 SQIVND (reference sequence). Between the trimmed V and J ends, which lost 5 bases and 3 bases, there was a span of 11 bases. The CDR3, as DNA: TGTGCCAGTAGTCCCGCGACAGTCTACGAGCAGTACTTC. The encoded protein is CASSPATVYEQYF.

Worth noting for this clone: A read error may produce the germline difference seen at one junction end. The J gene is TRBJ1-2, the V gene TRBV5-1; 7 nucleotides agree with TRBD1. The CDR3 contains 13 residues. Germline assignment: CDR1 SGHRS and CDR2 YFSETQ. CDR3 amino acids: CASSLDRNYGYTF. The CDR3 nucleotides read TGCGCCAGCAGTTTGGACAGGAACTATGGCTACACCTTC.

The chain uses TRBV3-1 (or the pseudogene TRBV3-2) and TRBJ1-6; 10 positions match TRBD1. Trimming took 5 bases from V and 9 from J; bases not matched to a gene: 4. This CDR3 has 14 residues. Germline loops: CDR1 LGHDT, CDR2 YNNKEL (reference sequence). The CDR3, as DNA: TGTGCCAGCAGCGGACAGGGGGAGAGTTCACCCCTCCACTTT. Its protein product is CASSGQGESSPLHF.

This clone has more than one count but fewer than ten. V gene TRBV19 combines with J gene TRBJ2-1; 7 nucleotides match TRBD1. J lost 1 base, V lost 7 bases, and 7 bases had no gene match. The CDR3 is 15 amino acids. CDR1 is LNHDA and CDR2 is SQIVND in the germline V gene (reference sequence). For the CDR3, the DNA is TGTGCCAGTACTCCAGACAGGGCTTCCTACAATGAGCAGTTCTTC. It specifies CASTPDRASYNEQFF.

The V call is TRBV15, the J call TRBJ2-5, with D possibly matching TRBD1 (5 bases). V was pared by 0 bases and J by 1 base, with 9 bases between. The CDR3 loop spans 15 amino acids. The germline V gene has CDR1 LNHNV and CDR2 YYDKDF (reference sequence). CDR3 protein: CATSRDWGGQETQYF. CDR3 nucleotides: TGTGCCACCAGCAGAGATTGGGGCGGCCAAGAGACCCAGTACTTC.

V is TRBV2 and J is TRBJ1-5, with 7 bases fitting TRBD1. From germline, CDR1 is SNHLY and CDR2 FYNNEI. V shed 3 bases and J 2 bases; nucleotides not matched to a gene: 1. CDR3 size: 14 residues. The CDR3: CASSDRGGNQPQHF. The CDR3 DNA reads TGTGCCAGCAGTGACAGGGGGGGCAATCAGCCCCAGCATTTT.

The CDR3 bases are TGTGCCAGTAGTATAGGGCAGATAAACTATGGCTACACCTTC. Its protein product is CASSIGQINYGYTF. The gene calls are TRBV19 and TRBJ1-2; D gene ambiguous. Trimming removed 1 base from V and 2 bases from J, with 8 bases in between. Germline V lookup: CDR1 LNHDA, CDR2 SQIVND (reference sequence). There are 14 residues in the CDR3. The entire variable domain, with the rest obtained from reference TRBV19 and TRBJ1-2, is as follows: DGGITQSPKYLFRKEGQNVTLSCEQNLNHDAMYWYRQDPGQGLRLIYYSQIVNDFQKGDIAEGYSVSREKKESFPLTVTSAQKNPTAFYLCASSIGQINYGYTFGSGTRLTVV.

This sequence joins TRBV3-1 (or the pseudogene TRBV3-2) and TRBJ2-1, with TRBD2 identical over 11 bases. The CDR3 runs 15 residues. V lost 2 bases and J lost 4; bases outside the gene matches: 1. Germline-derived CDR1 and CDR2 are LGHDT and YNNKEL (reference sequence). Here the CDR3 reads CASSQSSGGYNEQFF. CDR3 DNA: TGTGCCAGCAGCCAATCTAGCGGGGGGTACAATGAGCAGTTCTTC.

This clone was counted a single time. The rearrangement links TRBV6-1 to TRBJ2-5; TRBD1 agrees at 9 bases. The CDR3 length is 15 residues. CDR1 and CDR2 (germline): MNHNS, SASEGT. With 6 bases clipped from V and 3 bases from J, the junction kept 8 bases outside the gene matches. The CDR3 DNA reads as TGTGCCAGCAGGATAGGACAGGGGCAAAAAGAGACCCAGTACTTC. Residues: CASRIGQGQKETQYF.